The present T cell receptor beta chain was sequenced within a study of blood T cell repertoires in COVID-19. For the study at large: PBMCs, B-cell-depleted T cells, or T cells provided the cDNA or gDNA that made up the material.

The CDR3 contains 12 residues. Looked up from germline, CDR1 is MNHEY and CDR2 is SVGAGI. V shed 6 bases and J shed 0 bases, with 3 bases lying between them. In the study's own analysis: How many nucleated cells were present was estimated from reference gene primer amplification. Sequencing was performed with immunoSEQ multiplex PCR; in TCRdb, only in-frame clones are kept and a portion is missing. D and trimming were read from the DNA, whereas the V and J calls and clone size are those reported in that table. This table holds 45,000 to 55,000 clones, about 87% found once. V is TRBV6-5 and J is TRBJ1-3; D not resolved. The specimen was peripheral blood. The TCR was taken from a human donor in a cohort sampled during active COVID-19. The DNA for the CDR3 is TGTGCCAGCAGCCTCTCTGGAAACACCATATATTTT. This codes for CASSLSGNTIYF.